This T cell receptor beta chain was obtained from a study of PD-1 blockade in classical Hodgkin lymphoma. Findings and caveats of the study: According to reports, newly diagnosed patients had lower baseline TCR diversity than healthy donors, and relapsed/refractory patients had lower baseline TCR diversity still.

With 0 bases removed from V and 5 bases from J, the gap between germline ends came to 18 bases. Germline CDR1 SGDLS, CDR2 YYNGEE. The CDR3 extends over 16 amino acids. As regards this clone: Its specificity is not known.

Every single patient, without exception, relapsed after autologous stem cell transplantation, and brentuximab vedotin exposure varied. The data were produced by immunoSEQ multiplex PCR, yet TCRdb's version contains in-frame clones alone and is incomplete. The data show some 21,000 clones, 70% to 85% seen once. The J gene is TRBJ2-7, the V gene TRBV9, with D tentatively TRBD1 (5 bases). The sequence came from a human donor with classical Hodgkin lymphoma. The specimen was peripheral blood mononuclear cells (PBMCs), collected at baseline. CDR3 in amino acids: CASSVGSRQTVHEQYF. CDR3 nucleotides: TGTGCCAGCAGCGTAGGATCGAGACAGACCGTGCACGAGCAGTACTTC.